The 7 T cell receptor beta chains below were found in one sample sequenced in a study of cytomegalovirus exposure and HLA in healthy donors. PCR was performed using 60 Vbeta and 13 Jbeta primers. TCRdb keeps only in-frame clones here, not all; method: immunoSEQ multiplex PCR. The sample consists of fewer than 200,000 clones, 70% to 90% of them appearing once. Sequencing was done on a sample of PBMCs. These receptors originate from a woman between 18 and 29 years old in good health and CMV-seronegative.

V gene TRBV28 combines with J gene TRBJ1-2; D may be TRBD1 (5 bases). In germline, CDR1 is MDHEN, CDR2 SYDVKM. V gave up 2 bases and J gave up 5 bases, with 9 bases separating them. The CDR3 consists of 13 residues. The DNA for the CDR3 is TGTGCCAGCAGTTTAGGGGCGTTTTATGGCTACACCTTC. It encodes CASSLGAFYGYTF.

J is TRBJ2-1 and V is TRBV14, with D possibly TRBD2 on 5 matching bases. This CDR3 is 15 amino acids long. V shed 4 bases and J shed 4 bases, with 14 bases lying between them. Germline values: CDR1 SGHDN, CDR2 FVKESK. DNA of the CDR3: TGTGCCAGCAGCCCACTGGGCGGGTTTTACAATGAGCAGTTCTTC. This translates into CASSPLGGFYNEQFF.

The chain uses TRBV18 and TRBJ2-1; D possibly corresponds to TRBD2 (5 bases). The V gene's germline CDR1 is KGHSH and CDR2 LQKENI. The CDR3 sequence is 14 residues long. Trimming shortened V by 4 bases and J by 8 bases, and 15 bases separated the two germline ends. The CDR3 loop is CASSLGANGDEQFF. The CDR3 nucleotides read TGTGCCAGCTCACTGGGAGCAAATGGGGATGAGCAGTTCTTC.

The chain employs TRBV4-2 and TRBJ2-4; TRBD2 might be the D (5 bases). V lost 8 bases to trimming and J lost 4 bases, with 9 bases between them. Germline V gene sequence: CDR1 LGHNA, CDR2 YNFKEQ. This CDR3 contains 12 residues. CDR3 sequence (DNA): TGTGCCAGCTCCCCGGGAAAAAACATTCAGTACTTC. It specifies CASSPGKNIQYF.

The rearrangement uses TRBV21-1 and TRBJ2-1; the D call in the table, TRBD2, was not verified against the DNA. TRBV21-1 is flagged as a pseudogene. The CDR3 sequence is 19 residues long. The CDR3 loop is CASSKEPGGGRAGGNEQFF. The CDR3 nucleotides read TGTGCCAGCAGCAAAGAGCCTGGAGGGGGCAGGGCGGGGGGTAATGAGCAGTTCTTC.

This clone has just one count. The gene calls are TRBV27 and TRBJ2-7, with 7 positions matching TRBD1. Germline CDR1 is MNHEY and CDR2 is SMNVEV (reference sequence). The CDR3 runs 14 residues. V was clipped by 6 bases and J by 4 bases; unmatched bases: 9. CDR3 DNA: TGTGCCAGCAGCGCCGGGACAGCAAGGTACGAGCAGTACTTC. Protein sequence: CASSAGTARYEQYF.

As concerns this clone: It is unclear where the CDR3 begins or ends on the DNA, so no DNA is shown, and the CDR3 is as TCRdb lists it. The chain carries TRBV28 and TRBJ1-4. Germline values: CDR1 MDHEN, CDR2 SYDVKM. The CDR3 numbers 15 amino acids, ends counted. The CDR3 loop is CASSFSDFGNEKLFF.